This T cell receptor beta chain came from a study of blood T cells in healthy people across ages. This clonotype was seen a handful of times. Its matching antigen is unknown. Individuals who donated were healthy Caucasians from Russia aged about 6 to 100. Study-level points and caveats: Getting older went along with TCR beta diversity per million T cells dropping roughly linearly.

J lost 6 bases, V lost 5 bases, and 3 bases had no gene match. CDR1 is DFQATT, CDR2 SNEGSKA, per germline (reference sequence). The CDR3 length is 11 residues. A J-beta primer mix and a sample-barcoded 5' primer were used in a second PCR of roughly 6 to 11 cycles. TCRdb reanalysed the 5' RACE reads using MiXCR and keeps one entry per CDR3 protein. This table holds roughly 830,000 distinct CDR3 sequences, less than 80% found once. Source material: blood. The clonotype comes from a man aged 25 to 40 in good health. The chain recombines TRBV20-1 with TRBJ2-7; 8 nucleotides match TRBD2. This CDR3 reads CSASGGAEQYF. In DNA form, the CDR3 reads TGCAGTGCTTCGGGAGGGGCCGAGCAGTACTTC.